What follows is one TCR beta chain and its context. This record belongs to a study of blood T cell repertoires in COVID-19. The germline gives CDR1 SEHNR, CDR2 FQNEAQ (reference sequence). The CDR3 runs to 16 residues. The germline V and J ends were trimmed by 5 bases and 10 bases, with 24 bases remaining between them. TCRdb's table, derived via immunoSEQ multiplex PCR, lists solely in-frame clones and lacks some. The sample shows 150,000 to 200,000 clones, about 89% of them seen only once. J is TRBJ2-1 and V is TRBV7-9, with D perhaps TRBD2 (7 bases). This clonotype was obtained from a woman aged 18 to 35 who had recovered from COVID-19. The sequenced sample consisted of PBMCs or T cells enriched from blood (not recorded which). This CDR3 reads CASSHRGATVGEEQFF. The CDR3 bases are TGTGCCAGCAGCCACCGGGGGGCCACCGTGGGGGAAGAGCAGTTCTTC.